Sequencing of this T cell receptor beta chain was carried out in a study of prognosis after radiotherapy for stage I lung cancer. From genomic DNA, two-round multiplex PCR was used to amplify TCR beta CDR3. Primers (each specific to one TRBV or TRBJ gene) were used in first-round PCR. TCRdb used MiXCR to reprocess the multiplex PCR reads, holding one entry per CDR3 protein. The sample consists of roughly 14,000 distinct CDR3 sequences, 28% of them appearing once. This clonotype was recorded at least ten times. This CDR3 has 15 residues. CDR1 and CDR2 (germline): SGHVS, FQNEAQ. Trimming stripped 8 bases from V and 3 bases from J, with 20 bases between.

The source of this sequence is a donor aged 50 or older with non-small cell lung cancer. The chain uses TRBV7-8 and TRBJ2-7, with a weak D call TRBD1 (7 bases). The sequencing here drew on PBMCs, taken before or after stereotactic body radiation therapy (not recorded which). The CDR3 sequence is CASSHGSQGGYEQYF. In DNA form, the CDR3 reads TGTGCCAGCTCCCACGGCAGCCAGGGGGGCTACGAGCAGTACTTC.